Described below is a single TCR beta chain sequence and its context. The antigen remains undetermined. Amplified regions were TCR beta CDR3 sequences from RNA transcripts. During a first-round RT-PCR of the TCR CDR3, the HTBI primer set was used. Each CDR3 protein is one row after TCRdb ran MiXCR on the multiplex PCR reads. The sample contains about 380,000 distinct CDR3 sequences, around 15% of which appear only once. The entry originates in a study of T cells in Graves' hyperthyroidism and ophthalmopathy. General observations from the study: Ophthalmopathy, which appeared later, was predicted by the model a median 6.5 months before onset. In simple terms, a model built on 13 V-J features told ophthalmopathy apart from stable hyperthyroidism. Clonotypes that were expanded in thyroid above 0.001 mostly appeared in blood too.

Each diagnosis was grounded in clinical symptoms, serum thyroxine and TRAb, thyroid ultrasound, and orbital computed tomography. Sequencing was carried out using blood. The sequence came from a woman in her 30s with Graves' ophthalmopathy.

The CDR3: CASSSSRGGGYVNEQFF. As DNA, the CDR3 is TGCGCCAGCAGCAGCTCGAGGGGGGGGGGCTATGTAAATGAGCAGTTCTTC. The rearrangement uses TRBV5-1 and TRBJ2-1; perhaps TRBD2 as D (7 bases). Between the trimmed V and J ends, which lost 4 bases and 7 bases, there was a span of 24 bases. The germline gives CDR1 SGHRS, CDR2 YFSETQ. This CDR3 is 17 amino acids long.